The clone carrying this TCR beta chain was seen a few times. Its antigen is not identified. The data were obtained in a study of T-cell reconstitution after alpha-beta-depleted transplantation in children. Study results and caveats: About two months after transplant, alpha-beta T cells reportedly came from several hundred expanded graft clones. T-cell counts and diversity were attributed mostly to newly produced T cells one year after transplant. Some patients owed their high day-60 TCRbeta diversity to surviving recipient T cells and thymic progenitors.

V dropped 6 bases and J dropped 4; count of bases not matched to a gene: 21. The germline V gene encodes CDR1 DFQATT and CDR2 SNEGSKA (reference sequence). The length of the CDR3 is 19 residues. A library of TCRbeta sequences, prepared with unique molecular identifiers, was generated. TCRdb used MiXCR to reprocess the PCR reads, holding one entry per CDR3 protein. The data show 700,000 to 950,000 distinct CDR3 sequences, roughly 16% seen once. The clonotype comes from a male patient aged 10-17 years who had a stem cell transplant for acute lymphoblastic leukemia, so the T cells may come from the graft donor. This chain links TRBV20-1 with TRBJ2-1, with TRBD2 matching over 10 bases. This material consisted of PBMCs, mostly from graft donor cells, taken 360 days after TCRalphabeta/CD19-depleted stem cell transplant. CDR3 sequence (DNA): TGCAGTGCAGGCCCCGTAACAGGGCGCGAACTAGCGGGGTACAATGAGCAGTTCTTC. Translating gives CSAGPVTGRELAGYNEQFF.